Shown below are 26 T cell receptor beta chains from a single sample sequenced in a study of blood T cell repertoires in COVID-19. Data came from immunoSEQ multiplex PCR; TCRdb stores just in-frame clones and leaves some out. The sample lists around 42,000 clones; around 89% were seen once. Input material: peripheral blood. These receptors came from a human donor in a cohort sampled during active COVID-19.

The chain carries TRBV28 and TRBJ1-1; 8 nucleotides align to TRBD1. Trimming cost V 5 bases and J 3 bases; bases outside gene matches: 8. Germline values: CDR1 MDHEN, CDR2 SYDVKM. There are 15 residues in the CDR3. CDR3 sequence reads: CASSVDREVYTEAFF. The CDR3 nucleotides read TGTGCCAGCAGTGTGGACAGGGAGGTGTACACTGAAGCTTTCTTT. The entire variable domain, with the rest obtained from reference TRBV28 and TRBJ1-1, is as follows: DVKVTQSSRYLVKRTGEKVFLECVQDMDHENMFWYRQDPGLGLRLIYFSYDVKMKEKGDIPEGYSVSREKKERFSLILESASTNQTSMYLCASSVDREVYTEAFFGQGTRLTVV.

The CDR3 DNA reads TGTGCCAGCTTCGACGGCAGGCTGACTAGCGGGGGCTCCTACGAGCAGTACTTC. Its protein product is CASFDGRLTSGGSYEQYF. The chain uses TRBV7-9 and TRBJ2-7; TRBD2 matches 12 bases. Germline CDR1 reads SEHNR; CDR2 reads FQNEAQ (reference sequence). This CDR3 region has 18 residues. J gave up 0 bases and V 8 bases, and 14 bases lay outside the gene matches.

The chain combines TRBV5-1 with TRBJ2-2; 12 nucleotides agree with TRBD2. This CDR3 contains 15 residues. V was pared by 4 bases and J by 5 bases, with 3 bases of the junction left unmatched. The germline gives CDR1 SGHRS, CDR2 YFSETQ. The CDR3 is CASSMGTSGTGELFF. CDR3 sequence (DNA): TGCGCCAGCAGCATGGGGACTAGCGGGACCGGGGAGCTGTTTTTT.

The rearrangement joins TRBV5-1 to TRBJ2-1; TRBD1 matches at 7 bases. Looked up from germline, CDR1 is SGHRS and CDR2 is YFSETQ. The CDR3 is 12 residues long. The ends lost 4 bases at V and 6 bases at J; junction bases unmatched: 1. CDR3 nucleotides: TGCGCCAGCAGCACAGGGGTCAATGAGCAGTTCTTC. Amino acids: CASSTGVNEQFF.

The chain joins TRBV6-5 to TRBJ2-1, with TRBD1 matching over 10 bases. CDR1 and CDR2 (germline): MNHEY, SVGAGI. J gave up 5 bases and V 5 bases, and 6 bases lay outside the gene matches. This CDR3 is 15 amino acids long. The chain's CDR3 is CASSPGTGADNEQFF. CDR3 nucleotides: TGTGCCAGCAGTCCTGGGACAGGGGCCGACAATGAGCAGTTCTTC.

The rearrangement joins TRBV11-2 to TRBJ1-3; tentatively, D is TRBD1 (5 bases). This CDR3 spans 14 amino acids. Trimming stripped 5 bases from V and 0 bases from J, with 8 bases between. Germline loops: CDR1 SGHAT, CDR2 FQNNGV. The CDR3 reads CASSLRVSGNTIYF. The CDR3, as DNA: TGTGCCAGCAGCCTCAGGGTCTCTGGAAACACCATATATTTT.

The chain links TRBV28 to TRBJ1-4; the D gene is possibly TRBD1 (6 bases). The CDR3 is made up of 15 amino acids. V lost 1 base to trimming and J lost 5 bases, with 11 bases between them. Germline lookup yields CDR1 MDHEN and CDR2 SYDVKM. CDR3 residues: CASSLYAGANEKLFF. CDR3 in DNA: TGTGCCAGCAGTTTATATGCAGGGGCAAATGAAAAACTGTTTTTT.

The chain carries TRBV4-1 and TRBJ2-7, with 9 bases matching TRBD1. CDR3 length: 15 residues. Losses at the gene ends were 3 bases for V and 0 bases for J; bases not matched to a gene: 3. In germline, CDR1 is MGHRA, CDR2 YSYEKL. CDR3 region: CASSHATGGSYEQYF. CDR3 bases: TGCGCCAGCAGCCACGCGACAGGGGGCTCCTACGAGCAGTACTTC.

The chain links TRBV13 to TRBJ2-1; 9 bases agree with TRBD1. With V trimmed by 5 bases and J by 4 bases, 6 bases remained unmatched. This CDR3 is built from 15 residues. The germline V gene encodes CDR1 PRHDT and CDR2 FYEKMQ (reference sequence). CDR3 coding DNA: TGTGCCAGCAGCGGCGACAGGGGGGCATACAATGAGCAGTTCTTC. Its protein product is CASSGDRGAYNEQFF.

This sequence joins TRBV6-5 and TRBJ1-2; 7 bases map to TRBD1. CDR3 length: 16 amino acids. With 2 bases clipped from V and 4 bases from J, the junction kept 10 bases outside the gene matches. Germline V gene sequence: CDR1 MNHEY, CDR2 SVGAGI. CDR3 in DNA: TGTGCCAGCAGTTACCAAAGAACAGGGGATTCCTATGGCTACACCTTC. It yields the protein CASSYQRTGDSYGYTF.

This chain links TRBV28 with TRBJ2-3, with 12 bases matching TRBD1. The V segment lost 3 bases and the J segment 9 bases; nucleotides outside the gene matches: 19. The CDR3 extends over 19 amino acids. Looked up from germline, CDR1 is MDHEN and CDR2 is SYDVKM. The DNA for the CDR3 is TGTGCCAGCAGTTTGAGTGGTGTTCCGGGACAGGGGGCCTTGGAAACGCAGTATTTT. It translates to CASSLSGVPGQGALETQYF.

This clone was picked up one time. V and J are TRBV7-9 and TRBJ2-7; D might be TRBD2 (6 bases). This CDR3 is built from 14 residues. The germline V gene encodes CDR1 SEHNR and CDR2 FQNEAQ (reference sequence). The V end was cut by 3 bases, the J end by 0 bases, with 9 bases between. The CDR3 protein is CASSLGGTSYEQYF. CDR3 DNA: TGTGCCAGCAGCTTGGGCGGGACCTCCTACGAGCAGTACTTC.

The chain carries TRBV11-2 and TRBJ2-6, with D perhaps TRBD2 (5 bases). Germline V gene data show CDR1 as SGHAT and CDR2 as FQNNGV. V gave up 1 base and J gave up 0 bases, with 13 bases separating them. The CDR3 runs 18 residues. CDR3 region: CASSLGGSPSSGANVLTF. As DNA, the CDR3 is TGTGCCAGCAGCTTAGGAGGGTCCCCCAGCTCTGGGGCCAACGTCCTGACTTTC.

This clone was recorded once. J is TRBJ1-2 and V is TRBV12-3 or TRBV12-4; D perhaps matches TRBD1 (5 bases). The CDR3 extends over 12 amino acids. The V gene lost 7 bases and the J gene lost 8 bases, with 14 bases spanning the gap. The CDR3: CASTGTGTGYTF. The CDR3 nucleotides read TGTGCCAGCACCGGAACAGGAACCGGCTACACCTTC.

The chain uses TRBV7-3 and TRBJ2-5, with TRBD1 matching over 7 bases. This CDR3 comprises 15 residues. Germline lookup yields CDR1 SGHTA and CDR2 FQGTGA. Unmatched junction bases numbered 5, after V lost 2 bases and J lost 2 bases. The CDR3 loop reads CASSLLGDRQETQYF. The CDR3 DNA sequence: TGTGCCAGCAGCTTATTAGGGGACAGACAAGAGACCCAGTACTTC.

CDR3 region: CASSLTTSGRNDEQFF. The CDR3 nucleotides are TGCGCCAGCAGCTTAACCACTAGCGGGAGAAACGATGAGCAGTTCTTC. The chain has TRBV5-1 and TRBJ2-1; 11 bases fit TRBD2. Trimming removed 2 bases from V and 8 bases from J; junction bases left unmatched: 9. The germline gives CDR1 SGHRS, CDR2 YFSETQ. The CDR3 contains 16 residues.

The rearrangement uses TRBV28 and TRBJ2-1, with 9 bases aligning to TRBD1. J lost 8 bases, V lost 6 bases, and 11 bases had no gene match. Germline CDR1 reads MDHEN; CDR2 reads SYDVKM. The CDR3 runs 15 residues. The CDR3 DNA reads TGTGCCAGCAGATCCCGATCTAGGACAGGGGATGAGCAGTTCTTC. It yields the protein CASRSRSRTGDEQFF.

The V call is TRBV5-6, the J call TRBJ2-7; D is perhaps TRBD2 (5 bases). Trimming took off 4 bases at V and 2 bases at J, with 7 bases between the two ends. The V gene's germline CDR1 is SGHDT and CDR2 YYEEEE. The CDR3 is 12 amino acids. The CDR3 DNA sequence: TGTGCCAGCAGCCTCGGGGCCTACGAGCAGTACTTC. This encodes CASSLGAYEQYF.

The chain links TRBV2 to TRBJ2-3; perhaps TRBD1 as D (5 bases). V was cut by 6 bases and J by 2 bases, with 6 bases left in between. The CDR3 runs 12 residues. Germline-derived CDR1 and CDR2 are SNHLY and FYNNEI. CDR3: CASRDITDTQYF. CDR3 nucleotides: TGTGCCAGCAGGGACATCACAGATACGCAGTATTTT.

The genes are TRBV28 and TRBJ2-7, with 9 bases matching TRBD2. V trimming: 3 bases; J trimming: 6 bases; junction bases outside the gene matches: 15. This CDR3 spans 17 amino acids. Per the germline V gene, CDR1 is MDHEN and CDR2 is SYDVKM. The CDR3 loop is CASSFFGTSMNWREQYF. The CDR3, as DNA: TGTGCCAGCAGTTTCTTCGGGACTAGCATGAATTGGCGCGAGCAGTACTTC.

This chain links TRBV10-3 with TRBJ1-2; D is perhaps TRBD1 (6 bases). Trimming pared 0 bases from V and 4 bases from J, leaving 12 bases between. This CDR3 has 15 amino acids. Per the germline V gene, CDR1 is ENHRY and CDR2 is SYGVKD. CDR3 region: CAISESTGKSYGYTF. CDR3 DNA: TGTGCCATCAGTGAGTCGACAGGCAAATCCTATGGCTACACCTTC.

The rearrangement joins TRBV2 to TRBJ2-2; TRBD2 matches at 8 bases. V trimming: 10 bases; J trimming: 0 bases; junction bases outside the gene matches: 7. Germline values: CDR1 SNHLY, CDR2 FYNNEI. This CDR3 region has 15 residues. In nucleotides, the CDR3 is TGTGCCACCCGGGAGGGGCGGGCGAACACCGGGGAGCTGTTTTTT. This sequence encodes CATREGRANTGELFF.

The J gene is TRBJ1-3, the V gene TRBV5-4; D is ambiguous. Between the trimmed V and J ends, which lost 4 bases and 3 bases, there was a span of 5 bases. Germline-derived CDR1 and CDR2 are SGHNT and YYREEE (reference sequence). This CDR3 region has 12 residues. For the CDR3, the DNA is TGTGCCAGCAGCAGGAGTGGAAACACCATATATTTT. Translated, it gives CASSRSGNTIYF.

The chain joins TRBV3-1 (or the pseudogene TRBV3-2) to TRBJ2-5, with unresolved D. The CDR3 is made up of 15 amino acids. The V gene's germline CDR1 is LGHDT and CDR2 YNNKEL (reference sequence). Trimming removed 1 base at V and 5 bases at J, with 14 bases between. CDR3 bases: TGTGCCAGCAGCCAAGCCCGCGTAACGGTGGAGACCCAGTACTTC. Its protein product is CASSQARVTVETQYF.

This clone was counted a single time. This chain links TRBV5-8 with TRBJ1-2; 7 nucleotides align to TRBD1. The V gene end was trimmed by 3 bases and the J gene end by 2 bases; junction bases not matched to a gene: 7. Looked up from germline, CDR1 is SGHTS and CDR2 is YDEGEE. The CDR3 runs 15 residues. CDR3 region: CASSWGLTGNYGYTF. As DNA, the CDR3 is TGTGCCAGCAGCTGGGGCCTGACAGGGAACTATGGCTACACCTTC.

CDR3 sequence reads: CASSLVGVVTDTQYF. The DNA for the CDR3 is TGTGCCAGCAGTTTAGTGGGAGTGGTCACAGATACGCAGTATTTT. The V gene is TRBV27, the J gene TRBJ2-3; D may be TRBD2 (5 bases). The CDR3 contains 15 residues. CDR1 and CDR2 (germline): MNHEY, SMNVEV (reference sequence). The ends were cut back, 2 bases at V and 2 bases at J, with 11 bases in the middle.